These T cell receptor beta chains were read from a single sample in a study of Graves' ophthalmopathy and Graves' hyperthyroidism. MiXCR, run by TCRdb on the multiplex PCR reads, gives a single entry per CDR3 protein. This sample carries about 1.1 million distinct CDR3 sequences, 35% to 40% of them seen once, and the ten largest clones take 11%. Sequenced: peripheral blood or thyroid tissue (not recorded which). The receptors derive from an adult man with Graves' hyperthyroidism. The CDR3 runs from the conserved cysteine through the conserved F or W. The D gene is left open where the match is weak. Clone sizes are given selectively: once, few, many, or a class where the clone is expanded.

j_gene,d_gene,abundance,v_gene,CDR3aa,CDR3nt
TRBJ1-5,TRBD1,few,TRBV7-9,CASSLGQGGGNPQHF,TGTGCCAGCAGCTTAGGACAGGGGGGGGGAAATCCCCAGCATTTT
TRBJ2-7,.,few,TRBV19,CASGAGSYEQYF,TGTGCCAGCGGGGCAGGCTCCTACGAGCAGTACTTC
TRBJ2-5,TRBD2,few,TRBV29-1,CSVDPSLAGGEETQYF,TGCAGCGTTGACCCCTCCCTAGCGGGAGGGGAGGAGACCCAGTACTTC
TRBJ2-2,TRBD1,.,TRBV29-1,CSAATGSRTGELFF,TGCAGCGCTGCGACAGGGTCCCGCACCGGGGAGCTGTTTTTT
TRBJ2-7,.,once,TRBV29-1,CAWMLTGAGPRNEQYF,TGTGCCTGGATGCTTACGGGGGCAGGGCCTAGGAACGAGCAGTACTTC
TRBJ2-5,.,.,TRBV15,CATSRDTGRRSETQYF,TGTGCCACCAGCAGAGATACCGGCCGGAGGTCGGAGACCCAGTACTTC
TRBJ2-3,.,.,TRBV5-4,CASSAFTDTQYF,TGTGCCAGCAGCGCCTTCACAGATACGCAGTATTTT
TRBJ1-2,.,many,TRBV7-2,CASSPKAGHGYTF,TGTGCCAGCAGCCCAAAGGCGGGGCACGGCTACACCTTC
TRBJ2-7,.,.,TRBV7-2,CASSLSFGVYEQYF,TGTGCCAGCAGTCTGTCTTTCGGGGTCTACGAGCAGTACTTC
TRBJ2-7,.,many,TRBV20-1,CSARARANAYEQYF,TGCAGTGCTAGAGCCAGGGCTAACGCATACGAGCAGTACTTC
TRBJ2-5,.,.,TRBV20-1,CSASSRVGETQYF,TGCAGTGCTAGCTCCAGGGTTGGAGAGACCCAGTACTTC
TRBJ2-5,TRBD1,many,TRBV29-1,CSVRGSPGQGLQETQYF,TGCAGCGTTCGGGGTTCCCCGGGACAGGGATTGCAAGAGACCCAGTACTTC
TRBJ2-2,.,.,TRBV6-5,CASSYMQRRQDTGELFF,TGTGCCAGCAGTTATATGCAACGTAGACAGGACACCGGGGAGCTGTTTTTT
TRBJ2-7,TRBD1,.,TRBV2,CASSLEGQGANEQYF,TGTGCCAGCAGCTTGGAGGGACAGGGGGCAAACGAGCAGTACTTC
TRBJ1-5,TRBD1,.,TRBV7-9,CASSQGQGHSNQPQHF,TGTGCCAGCAGCCAGGGACAGGGGCATAGCAATCAGCCCCAGCATTTT
TRBJ2-7,.,.,TRBV7-2,CASSPMGTGPYEQYF,TGTGCCAGCAGCCCCATGGGAACCGGCCCCTACGAGCAGTACTTC
TRBJ2-7,TRBD1,.,TRBV2,CASSVMGQGRGEQCF,TGTGCCAGCAGTGTGATGGGACAGGGAAGAGGCGAGCAGTGCTTC
TRBJ1-2,TRBD1,many,TRBV5-1,CASSSPDRDGYTF,TGCGCCAGCAGCTCGCCCGACAGGGATGGCTACACCTTC
TRBJ2-5,TRBD2,many,TRBV29-1,CSAHLAGWQETQYF,TGCAGCGCTCACTTAGCGGGGTGGCAAGAGACCCAGTACTTC
TRBJ1-2,.,.,TRBV25-1,CASSFQDRSYTF,TGTGCCAGCAGTTTCCAGGACAGATCCTACACCTTC
TRBJ1-5,TRBD1,once,TRBV7-2,CASSPPGQGGKQPQHF,TGTGCCAGCAGTCCGCCGGGACAGGGAGGGAAGCAGCCCCAGCATTTT
TRBJ2-7,.,many,TRBV20-1,CSARGPRGHEQYF,TGCAGTGCTAGAGGACCCAGGGGACACGAGCAGTACTTC
TRBJ2-7,.,few,TRBV11-2,CASSQGLGGPYEQYF,TGTGCCAGCAGCCAAGGTCTGGGGGGCCCCTACGAGCAGTACTTC
TRBJ2-7,TRBD1,few,TRBV11-3,CASSLAGAGGFLSYEQYF,TGTGCCAGCAGCTTAGCAGGTGCAGGGGGCTTTCTGTCCTACGAGCAGTACTTC
TRBJ1-6,.,many,TRBV2,CASSPSPVYNSPLHF,TGTGCCAGCAGTCCGAGTCCAGTCTATAATTCACCCCTCCACTTT
TRBJ1-6,.,many,TRBV7-2,CASSGPGWPYNSPLHF,TGTGCCAGCAGCGGTCCGGGATGGCCCTATAATTCACCCCTCCACTTT
TRBJ2-2,.,few,TRBV7-2,CASSSGLRGNTGELFF,TGTGCCAGCAGTAGTGGGCTCCGGGGAAACACCGGGGAGCTGTTTTTT
TRBJ1-1,.,many,TRBV29-1,CSVGRGGMNTEAFF,TGCAGCGTTGGGCGGGGGGGGATGAACACTGAAGCTTTCTTT
TRBJ2-7,.,many,TRBV9,CASSQVAAAAGLGEQYF,TGTGCCAGCAGCCAAGTAGCCGCCGCGGCGGGATTGGGCGAGCAGTACTTC
TRBJ1-5,.,many,TRBV7-9,CASSFGSSNQPQHF,TGTGCCAGCAGCTTTGGGAGTAGCAATCAGCCCCAGCATTTT
TRBJ2-2,.,few,TRBV19,CASSMEAAGTGELFF,TGTGCCAGTAGTATGGAGGCGGCGGGCACCGGGGAGCTGTTTTTT
TRBJ2-6,.,many,TRBV5-6,CASSPEGSGANVLTF,TGTGCCAGCAGCCCCGAGGGCTCTGGGGCCAACGTCCTGACTTTC
TRBJ2-2,.,many,TRBV11-1,CASSLGRRATGELFF,TGTGCCAGCAGCTTAGGGCGCAGGGCGACCGGGGAGCTGTTTTTT
TRBJ1-2,.,.,TRBV16,CASSQTRDGYGYTF,TGTGCCAGCAGCCAAACCCGGGACGGCTATGGCTACACCTTC
TRBJ2-7,.,few,TRBV6-5,CASSYAVGLNAYEQYF,TGTGCCAGCAGTTACGCCGTGGGACTCAATGCTTACGAGCAGTACTTC
TRBJ1-6,TRBD1,.,TRBV7-4,CASSGGTAGSPLHF,TGTGCCAGCAGCGGGGGGACAGCGGGATCACCCCTCCACTTT
TRBJ1-4,TRBD1,many,TRBV7-9,CASSSRDREVNEKLFF,TGTGCCAGCAGCTCTAGGGACAGGGAGGTAAATGAAAAACTGTTTTTT
TRBJ1-5,.,once,TRBV7-2,CASSLVWASNQPQHF,TGTGCCAGCAGCTTAGTCTGGGCCAGCAATCAGCCCCAGCATTTT
TRBJ1-5,.,many,TRBV20-1,CSARDRFNQPQHF,TGCAGTGCTAGAGACAGATTCAATCAGCCCCAGCATTTT
TRBJ1-2,.,many,TRBV2,CASRATSYGYTF,TGTGCCAGCAGGGCTACCTCCTATGGCTACACCTTC
TRBJ2-7,TRBD2,many,TRBV14,CASSQDLRLAGSSYEQYF,TGTGCCAGCAGCCAAGATCTGAGACTAGCGGGGAGCTCCTACGAGCAGTACTTC
TRBJ1-5,.,.,TRBV25-1,CACSVGGRDQPQHF,TGTGCCTGCAGCGTTGGGGGGAGGGATCAGCCCCAGCATTTT
TRBJ1-4,TRBD1,few,TRBV2,CASSPVTGVDEKLFF,TGTGCCAGCAGTCCAGTGACAGGGGTCGATGAAAAACTGTTTTTT
TRBJ1-5,.,many,TRBV10-3,CANGGAADQPQHF,TGTGCCAACGGGGGGGCGGCCGATCAGCCCCAGCATTTT
TRBJ2-5,TRBD1,many,TRBV29-1,CSAQGAGETQYF,TGCAGCGCACAGGGGGCAGGGGAGACCCAGTACTTC
TRBJ2-3,TRBD1,few,TRBV7-9,CASSLQGMEQYF,TGTGCCAGCAGCCTACAGGGGATGGAGCAGTATTTT
TRBJ1-2,.,.,TRBV7-9,CASADIPSGYTF,TGTGCCTCGGCGGATATCCCAAGCGGCTACACCTTC
TRBJ2-2,TRBD1,.,TRBV12-3/TRBV12-4,CASSGQVPGKLFF,TGTGCCAGCAGCGGACAGGTTCCCGGGAAGCTGTTTTTT
TRBJ2-5,.,.,TRBV20-1,CSARDPGASIQTQYF,TGCAGTGCTAGGGACCCGGGGGCCTCGATCCAGACCCAGTACTTC
TRBJ1-4,.,many,TRBV7-9,CASSRGDSNEKLFF,TGTGCCAGCAGCCGAGGGGACTCTAATGAAAAACTGTTTTTT